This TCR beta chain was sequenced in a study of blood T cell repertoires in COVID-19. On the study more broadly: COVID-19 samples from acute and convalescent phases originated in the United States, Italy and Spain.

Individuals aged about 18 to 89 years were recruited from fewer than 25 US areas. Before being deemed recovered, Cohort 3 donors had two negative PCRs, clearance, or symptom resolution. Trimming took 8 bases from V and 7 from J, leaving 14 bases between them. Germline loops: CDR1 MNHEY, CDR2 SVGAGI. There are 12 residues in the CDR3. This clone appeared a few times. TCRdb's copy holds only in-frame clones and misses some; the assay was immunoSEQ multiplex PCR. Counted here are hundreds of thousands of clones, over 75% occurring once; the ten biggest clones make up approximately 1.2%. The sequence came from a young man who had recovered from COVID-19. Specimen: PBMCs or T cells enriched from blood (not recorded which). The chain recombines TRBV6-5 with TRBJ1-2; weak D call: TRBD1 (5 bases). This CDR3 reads CASHDRTSGYTF. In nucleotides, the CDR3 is TGTGCCAGCCACGACAGAACCTCTGGCTACACCTTC.